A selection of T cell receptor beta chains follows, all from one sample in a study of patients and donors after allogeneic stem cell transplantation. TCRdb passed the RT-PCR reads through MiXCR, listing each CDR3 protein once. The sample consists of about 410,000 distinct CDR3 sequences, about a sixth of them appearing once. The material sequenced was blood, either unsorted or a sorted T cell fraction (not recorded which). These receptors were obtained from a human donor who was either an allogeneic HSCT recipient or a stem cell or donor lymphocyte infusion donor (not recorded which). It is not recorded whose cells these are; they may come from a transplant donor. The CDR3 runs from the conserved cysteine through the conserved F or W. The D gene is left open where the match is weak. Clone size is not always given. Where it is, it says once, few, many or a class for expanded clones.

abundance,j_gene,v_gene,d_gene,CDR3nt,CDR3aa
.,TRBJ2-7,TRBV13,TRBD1,TGTGCCAGCAGCTTAGGGGACAGGGCTTGGGACGAGCAGTACTTC,CASSLGDRAWDEQYF
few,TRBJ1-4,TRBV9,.,TGTGCCAGCAGCGTAGCTCTCGGACAGAATAATGAAAAACTGTTTTTT,CASSVALGQNNEKLFF
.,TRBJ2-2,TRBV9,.,TGTGCCAGCAGCGTAGTTGGTGGGAGTGCCGGGGAGCTGTTTTTT,CASSVVGGSAGELFF
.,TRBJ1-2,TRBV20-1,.,TGCAGTGCTGGACAGCCTAACTATGGCTACACCTTC,CSAGQPNYGYTF
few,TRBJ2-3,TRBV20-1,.,TGTCTCACCTCAGCAGGGTCGCGAGGGGATACGCAGTATTTT,CLTSAGSRGDTQYF
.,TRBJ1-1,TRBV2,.,TGTGCCAGCCGATCGTCCGGGAACACTGAAGCTTTCTTT,CASRSSGNTEAFF
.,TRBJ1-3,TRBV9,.,TGTGCCAGCAGCGTCCATGCCCACGGTCACTCTGGAAACACCATATATTTT,CASSVHAHGHSGNTIYF
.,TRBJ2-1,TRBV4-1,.,TGCGCCAGCAGCCGCGAAGGGACTCAGCGGCACAATGAGCAGTTCTTC,CASSREGTQRHNEQFF
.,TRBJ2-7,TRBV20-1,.,TGCAGTGCTGCGCCTAGCGATAAATACGAGCAGTACTTC,CSAAPSDKYEQYF
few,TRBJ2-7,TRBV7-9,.,TGTGCCAGCAGCTTACGAAGACGGGTGAACTCCTACGAGCAGTACTTC,CASSLRRRVNSYEQYF
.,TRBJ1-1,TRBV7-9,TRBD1,TGTGCCAGCAGCTGGACAGGGCTGAACACTGAAGCTTTCTTT,CASSWTGLNTEAFF
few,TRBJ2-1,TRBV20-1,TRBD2,TGCAGTGCTAGAGTGCTAGCGGGGGTTCCTAATGAGCAGTTCTTC,CSARVLAGVPNEQFF
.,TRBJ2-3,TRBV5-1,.,TGCGCCAGCAGCTTGGCCCTCAGGGATACGCAGTATTTT,CASSLALRDTQYF
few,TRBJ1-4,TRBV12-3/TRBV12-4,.,TGTGCCAGCAGTTTAATGGGGGGGAGTGAAAAACTGTTTTTT,CASSLMGGSEKLFF
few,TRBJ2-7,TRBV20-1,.,TGCAGTGCTAGAGATGCAGGGGGGCATCACGAGCAGTACTTC,CSARDAGGHHEQYF
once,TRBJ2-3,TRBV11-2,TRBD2,TGTGCCAGCAGCTCCGTGCGGGGGTCCCAAGATACGCAGTATTTT,CASSSVRGSQDTQYF
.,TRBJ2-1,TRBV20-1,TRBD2,TGCAGTGCTAGAGACCGACTAGCGGGGAACAATGAGCAGTTCTTC,CSARDRLAGNNEQFF
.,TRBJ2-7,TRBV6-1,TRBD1,TGTGCCAGCAGAACCGGGACAGGGGGCGCCGAGCAGTACTTC,CASRTGTGGAEQYF
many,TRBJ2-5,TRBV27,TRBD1,TGTGCCAGCAGTTTCTCTACCGGGACAGAAGGGACCCAGTACTTC,CASSFSTGTEGTQYF
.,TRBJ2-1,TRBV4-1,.,TGCGCCAGCAGCCAAGAGGGCGACAATGAGCAGTTCTTC,CASSQEGDNEQFF
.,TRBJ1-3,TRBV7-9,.,TGTGCCAGCTACCCGAGGATTAGCTCTGGAAACACCATATATTTT,CASYPRISSGNTIYF
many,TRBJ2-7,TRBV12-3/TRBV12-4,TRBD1,TGTGCCAGCAGCACACGGGACAGGAGGACCTACGAGCAGTACTTC,CASSTRDRRTYEQYF
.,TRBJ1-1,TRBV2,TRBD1,TGTGCCAGCAGTGAGAGGGACAGCAGGAACATGAACACTGAAGCTTTCTTT,CASSERDSRNMNTEAFF
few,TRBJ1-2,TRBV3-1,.,TGTGCCAGCAGCCAAGTGCCCTATGGCTACACCTTC,CASSQVPYGYTF
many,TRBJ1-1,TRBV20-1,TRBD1,TGCAGTGCTTGGGACAGGGGGCATACTGAAGCTTTCTTT,CSAWDRGHTEAFF
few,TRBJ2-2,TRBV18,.,TGTGCCAGCTCACCCCAGGCGGCAACCGGGGAGCTGTTTTTT,CASSPQAATGELFF
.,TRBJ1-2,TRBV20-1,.,TGCAGTGCTAGAGATGGAAGGGATGGCTACACCTTC,CSARDGRDGYTF
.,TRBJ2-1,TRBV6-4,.,TGTGCCAGCAGTGGGGAAGGTGGAGGTGAGCAGTTCTTC,CASSGEGGGEQFF
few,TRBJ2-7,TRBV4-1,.,TGCGCCAGCAGCCAACAAAAAATCCGGGACCCCCAGGCCTACGAGCAGTACTTC,CASSQQKIRDPQAYEQYF
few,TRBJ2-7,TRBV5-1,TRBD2,TGCGCCAGCAGCCCAGGACGGACTAGCGGGTACGAGCAGTACTTC,CASSPGRTSGYEQYF
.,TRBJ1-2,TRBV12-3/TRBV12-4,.,TGTGCCAGCAGGAAAGGGGGTGGGGCGGACTATGGCTACACCTTC,CASRKGGGADYGYTF
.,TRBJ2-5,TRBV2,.,TGTGCCAGCAGTGAAGCGGGAATACGACACAATGGAGAGACCCAGTACTTC,CASSEAGIRHNGETQYF
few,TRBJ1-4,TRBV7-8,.,TGTGCCAGCAGCTTAGTGGGGGATTTTGGAAAACTGTTTTTT,CASSLVGDFGKLFF
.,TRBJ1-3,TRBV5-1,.,TGCGCCAGCAGCATGGGGACTACTGGGGGAAACACCATATATTTT,CASSMGTTGGNTIYF
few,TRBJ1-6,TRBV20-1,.,TGCAGTGCTAGGCCGGTGAGGGCTGGGGCTAATTCACCCCTCCACTTT,CSARPVRAGANSPLHF
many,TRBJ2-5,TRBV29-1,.,TGCAGCGTTGAAAGAGAGACCCAGTACTTC,CSVERETQYF
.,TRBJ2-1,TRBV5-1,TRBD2,TGCGCCAGTGCCACCCCGGGGGGGGCGAACAATGAGCAGTTCTTC,CASATPGGANNEQFF
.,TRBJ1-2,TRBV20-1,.,TGCAGTTGTGAGAATGACACGGGGTTAGCAGGGGGCTACACCTTC,CSCENDTGLAGGYTF
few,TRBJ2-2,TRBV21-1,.,TGTGCCAGCAGCAAACAGGGGGACAGGGGGCGTCTCGCCGGGGAGCTGTTTTTT,CASSKQGDRGRLAGELFF
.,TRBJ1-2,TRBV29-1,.,TGCAGCGTTTCCCAACAGGGAGGATCGGGCGGCTACACCTTC,CSVSQQGGSGGYTF